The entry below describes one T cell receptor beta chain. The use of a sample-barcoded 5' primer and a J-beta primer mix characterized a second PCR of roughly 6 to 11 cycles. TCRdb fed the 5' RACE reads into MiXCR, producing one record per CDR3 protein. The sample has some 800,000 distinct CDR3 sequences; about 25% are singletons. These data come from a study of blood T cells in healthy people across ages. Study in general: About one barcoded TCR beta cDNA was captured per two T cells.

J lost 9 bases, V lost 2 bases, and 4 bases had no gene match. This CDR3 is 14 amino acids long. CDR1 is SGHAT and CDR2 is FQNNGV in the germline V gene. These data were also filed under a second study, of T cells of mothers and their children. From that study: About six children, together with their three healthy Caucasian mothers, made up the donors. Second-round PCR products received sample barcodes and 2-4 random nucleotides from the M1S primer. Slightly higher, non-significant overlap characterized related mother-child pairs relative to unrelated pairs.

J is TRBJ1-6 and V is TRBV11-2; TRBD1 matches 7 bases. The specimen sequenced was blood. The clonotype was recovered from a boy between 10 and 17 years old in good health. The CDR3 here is CASSLRQGGSPLHF. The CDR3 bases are TGTGCCAGCAGCTTACGGCAGGGGGGTTCACCCCTCCACTTT.